Following are 17 T cell receptor beta chains from one sample sequenced in a study of T cells in Graves' hyperthyroidism and ophthalmopathy. Amplified TCR beta CDR3 regions came from RNA transcripts. The study used the HTBI primer set for a first-round RT-PCR of the TCR CDR3. Via MiXCR, TCRdb re-called the multiplex PCR reads, giving one row per CDR3 protein. This table holds about 98,000 distinct CDR3 sequences, roughly 40% found once. Sample: peripheral blood or thyroid tissue (not recorded which). These receptors originate from a woman aged 30 to 39 with Graves' hyperthyroidism.

The table lists this clonotype with a count of one. It may be a read error: a sequence one base away is much more abundant. This chain uses TRBV5-1 with TRBJ2-3; possibly TRBD1 for D (6 bases). The CDR3 sequence is 15 residues long. Trimming left V 3 bases short and J 4 bases short, with 15 bases between. Germline V gives CDR1 SGHRS, CDR2 YFSETQ. The CDR3 nucleotides are TGCGCCAGCAGCTCACCCCGGGACAACGCAGATACGCAGTATTTT. Translation gives CASSSPRDNADTQYF. The full variable domain, completed using reference TRBV5-1 and TRBJ2-3, is KAGVTQTPRYLIKTRGQQVTLSCSPISGHRSVSWYQQTPGQGLQFLFEYFSETQRNKGNFPGRFSGRQFSNSRSEMNVSTLELGDSALYLCASSSPRDNADTQYFGPGTRLTVL.

Details on this clonotype: This clone may be a read error of a much larger clone one base away. The chain couples TRBV2 to TRBJ1-1; the D is unclear. The CDR3 length is 16 residues. V was shortened by 5 bases and J by 6 bases, with 22 bases between the two germline ends. CDR1 is SNHLY and CDR2 is FYNNEI in the germline V gene. CDR3 sequence (DNA): TGTGCCAGCAGTTATGGGGTCAGCCTCATAAACCCTGAAGCTTTCTTT. This codes for CASSYGVSLINPEAFF.

This clonotype was seen repeatedly, ten times or more. The CDR3 spells CASSESDPLKGGTEAFF. In DNA form, the CDR3 reads TGTGCCAGCAGTGAATCGGACCCTTTAAAAGGGGGCACTGAAGCTTTCTTT. The J gene is TRBJ1-1, the V gene TRBV25-1, with a weak D call TRBD1 (6 bases). With 1 base removed from V and 4 bases from J, the gap between germline ends came to 19 bases. In germline, CDR1 is MGHDK, CDR2 SYGVNS. The CDR3 spans 17 residues.

Many counts were recorded for this clonotype. The chain has TRBV7-2 and TRBJ1-5; D is unresolved. CDR3 size: 13 residues. V was trimmed by 2 bases and J by 8 bases, leaving 10 bases between them. The V gene's germline CDR1 is SGHTA and CDR2 FQGNSA. The CDR3: CASSLQIQEPQHF. The CDR3 coding sequence is TGTGCCAGCAGCTTACAGATCCAGGAGCCCCAGCATTTT.

This chain joins TRBV7-8 and TRBJ2-2, with D uncertain. This CDR3 spans 11 amino acids. Between the trimmed V and J ends, which lost 4 bases and 7 bases, there was a span of 4 bases. CDR1 and CDR2 (germline): SGHVS, FQNEAQ. In DNA, the CDR3 is TGTGCCAGCAGCTCGAGCGGGGAGCTGTTTTTT. This sequence encodes CASSSSGELFF.

The V call is TRBV12-3 or TRBV12-4, the J call TRBJ1-2; the match to TRBD1 covers 10 bases. The junction had 5 bases not matched to a gene; V was cut back by 4 bases and J by 6 bases. The CDR3 has 14 residues. The CDR3 region has the DNA TGTGCCAGCAGTTGGCCGGGACAGGGGAATGGCTACACCTTC. It codes for CASSWPGQGNGYTF.

This clonotype was counted at least ten times. V and J are TRBV5-1 and TRBJ2-2, with D perhaps matching TRBD2 (5 bases). This CDR3 comprises 15 residues. Deletions cut 0 bases from V and 3 bases from J, with 9 bases between. Germline CDR1 and CDR2: SGHRS and YFSETQ. CDR3 DNA: TGCGCCAGCAGCTTGGCCGAGGGATACACCGGGGAGCTGTTTTTT. This codes for CASSLAEGYTGELFF. The full variable domain, in which reference TRBV5-1 and TRBJ2-2 provide the parts outside the CDR3, is KAGVTQTPRYLIKTRGQQVTLSCSPISGHRSVSWYQQTPGQGLQFLFEYFSETQRNKGNFPGRFSGRQFSNSRSEMNVSTLELGDSALYLCASSLAEGYTGELFFGEGSRLTVL.

The table lists this clonotype with many counts. The V call is TRBV25-1, the J call TRBJ2-7; TRBD2 is a possible D gene (6 bases). V lost 0 bases and J lost 4, with 19 bases in between. The germline gives CDR1 MGHDK, CDR2 SYGVNS. This CDR3 comprises 17 residues. CDR3 amino acids: CASSEYRGEARGYEQYF. CDR3 DNA sequence: TGTGCCAGCAGTGAATATCGAGGGGAGGCACGGGGATACGAGCAGTACTTC.

Many counts were recorded for this clonotype. This chain joins TRBV11-2 and TRBJ2-5; D not certain. The germline V gene has CDR1 SGHAT and CDR2 FQNNGV. There are 14 residues in the CDR3. The V end lost 3 bases, the J end lost 3 bases, and 11 bases lay between the germline ends. DNA of the CDR3: TGTGCCAGCAGCTTTAGAACCTCGAAAGAGACCCAGTACTTC. It yields the protein CASSFRTSKETQYF.

On this clonotype: It may be a read error: a sequence one base away is much more abundant. The chain recombines TRBV7-9 with TRBJ2-3; no clear D. The length of the CDR3 is 12 residues. V lost 0 bases and J lost 6, with 4 bases in between. The germline V gene encodes CDR1 SEHNR and CDR2 FQNEAQ (reference sequence). CDR3 sequence reads: CASSLAPDTQYF. Here the CDR3 DNA reads TGTGCCAGCAGCTTAGCCCCCGATACGCAGTATTTT. Based on the CDR3 plus reference TRBV7-9 and TRBJ2-3, the full variable domain is DTGVSQNPRHKITKRGQNVTFRCDPISEHNRLYWYRQTLGQGPEFLTYFQNEAQLEKSRLLSDRFSAERPKGSFSTLEIQRTEQGDSAMYLCASSLAPDTQYFGPGTRLTVL.

The chain carries TRBV5-1 and TRBJ1-5; 7 positions agree with TRBD1. V lost 4 bases, J lost 2 bases, and 3 bases stayed unmatched. In germline, CDR1 is SGHRS, CDR2 YFSETQ. The CDR3 runs to 14 residues. CDR3 in amino acids: CASSIGQGNQPQHF. The CDR3 bases are TGCGCCAGCAGCATAGGACAGGGCAATCAGCCCCAGCATTTT.

V and J are TRBV6-1 and TRBJ2-3; the D gene is possibly TRBD2 (5 bases). The ends were cut back, 6 bases at V and 2 bases at J, with 15 bases in the middle. Looked up from germline, CDR1 is MNHNS and CDR2 is SASEGT. The CDR3 runs 15 residues. CDR3 amino acids: CASRGGRGFTDTQYF. The DNA for the CDR3 is TGTGCCAGCAGAGGAGGACGGGGATTCACAGATACGCAGTATTTT.

This clonotype was seen ten or more times. In nucleotides, the CDR3 is TGTGCCATCAGTGAGTCTCCGTCAGTCTCTGGGGCCAACGTCCTGACTTTC. It is translated as CAISESPSVSGANVLTF. The genes are TRBV10-3 and TRBJ2-6; D call uncertain. V lost 0 bases and J lost 0, with 9 bases in between. There are 17 residues in the CDR3. Germline-derived CDR1 and CDR2 are ENHRY and SYGVKD.

The chain is built from TRBV12-3 or TRBV12-4 and TRBJ1-1, with TRBD1 matching 9 bases. Trimming at V came to 5 bases and at J to 6 bases, leaving 4 bases not matched to a gene. This CDR3 has 13 residues. The CDR3 sequence: CASSARQGAEAFF. Here the CDR3 DNA reads TGTGCCAGCAGTGCCCGACAGGGGGCTGAAGCTTTCTTT.

This sequence joins TRBV7-9 and TRBJ2-2; 7 bases align to TRBD1. The CDR3 runs 16 residues. After removal of 4 bases from V and 0 bases from J, the junction contained 5 bases not matched to a gene. Per germline, CDR1 SEHNR and CDR2 FQNEAQ (reference sequence). The CDR3 DNA reads as TGTGCCAGCAGCTCCGAGGGACAGACGAACACCGGGGAGCTGTTTTTT. This encodes CASSSEGQTNTGELFF. The full variable domain, in which reference TRBV7-9 and TRBJ2-2 provide the parts outside the CDR3, is DTGVSQNPRHKITKRGQNVTFRCDPISEHNRLYWYRQTLGQGPEFLTYFQNEAQLEKSRLLSDRFSAERPKGSFSTLEIQRTEQGDSAMYLCASSSEGQTNTGELFFGEGSRLTVL.

The V gene is TRBV13, the J gene TRBJ2-7; 8 positions agree with TRBD2. Germline CDR1 reads PRHDT; CDR2 reads FYEKMQ (reference sequence). J lost 2 bases, V lost 6 bases, and 3 bases had no gene match. The CDR3 covers 13 residues. This chain's CDR3 is CASSEAGAYEQYF. Written as DNA, the CDR3 is TGTGCCAGCAGTGAAGCGGGGGCCTACGAGCAGTACTTC.

There are many counts of this clonotype. This chain uses TRBV7-6 with TRBJ1-5; D gene uncertain. CDR1 and CDR2 from the germline V gene are SGHVS and FNYEAQ. CDR3 length: 16 residues. V was pared by 1 base and J by 1 base, with 11 bases between. The CDR3 region is CASSLGTIGSNQPQHF. The CDR3 DNA sequence: TGTGCCAGCAGCTTAGGGACCATTGGGAGCAATCAGCCCCAGCATTTT. The full variable domain, in which reference TRBV7-6 and TRBJ1-5 provide the parts outside the CDR3, is GAGVSQSPRYKVTKRGQDVALRCDPISGHVSLYWYRQALGQGPEFLTYFNYEAQQDKSGLPNDRFSAERPEGSISTLTIQRTEQRDSAMYRCASSLGTIGSNQPQHFGDGTRLSIL.